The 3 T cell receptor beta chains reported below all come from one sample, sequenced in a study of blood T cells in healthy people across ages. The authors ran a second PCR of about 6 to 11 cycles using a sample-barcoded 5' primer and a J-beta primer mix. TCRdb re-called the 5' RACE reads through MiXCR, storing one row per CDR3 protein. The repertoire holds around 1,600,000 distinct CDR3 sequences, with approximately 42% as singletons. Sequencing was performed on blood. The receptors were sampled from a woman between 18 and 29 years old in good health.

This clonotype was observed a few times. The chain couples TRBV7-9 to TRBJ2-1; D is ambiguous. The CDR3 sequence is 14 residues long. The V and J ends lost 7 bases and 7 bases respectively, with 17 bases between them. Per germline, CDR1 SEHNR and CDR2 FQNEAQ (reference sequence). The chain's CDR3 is CASTDSPPENEQFF. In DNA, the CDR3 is TGTGCCAGCACCGATAGCCCCCCAGAAAATGAGCAGTTCTTC.

The CDR3 bases are TGCAGCGTGGAACGACAGGGGAGGGAGCTTGAAGCTTTCTTT. Translated, it gives CSVERQGRELEAFF. The chain recombines TRBV29-1 with TRBJ1-1, with TRBD1 matching 8 bases. V lost 6 bases, J lost 7 bases, and 13 bases stayed unmatched. The CDR3 totals 14 residues. Germline-derived CDR1 and CDR2 are SQVTM and ANQGSEA.

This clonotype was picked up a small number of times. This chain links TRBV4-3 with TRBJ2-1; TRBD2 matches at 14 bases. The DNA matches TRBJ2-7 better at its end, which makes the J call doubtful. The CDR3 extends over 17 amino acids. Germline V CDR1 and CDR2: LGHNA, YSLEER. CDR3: CASSQTGLAGDYNEQYF. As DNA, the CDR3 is TGCGCCAGCAGCCAAACGGGACTAGCGGGGGACTACAATGAGCAGTACTTC.